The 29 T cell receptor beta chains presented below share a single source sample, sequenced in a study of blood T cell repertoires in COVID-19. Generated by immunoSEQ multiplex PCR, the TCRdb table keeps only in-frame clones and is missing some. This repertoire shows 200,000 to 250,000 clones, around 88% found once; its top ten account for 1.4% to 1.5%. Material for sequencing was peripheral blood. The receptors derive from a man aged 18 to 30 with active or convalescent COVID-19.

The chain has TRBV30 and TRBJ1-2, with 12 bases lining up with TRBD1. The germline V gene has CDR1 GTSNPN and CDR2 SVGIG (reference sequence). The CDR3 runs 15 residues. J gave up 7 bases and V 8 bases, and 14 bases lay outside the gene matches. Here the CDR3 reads CAQNHPGQGASGYTF. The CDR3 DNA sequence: TGTGCCCAAAACCATCCGGGACAGGGGGCTTCTGGCTACACCTTC.

The CDR3 DNA follows: TGTGCCAGCTCAGGGACAGGGGGCTCCCAGCCCCAGCATTTT. This encodes CASSGTGGSQPQHF. The V gene is TRBV18, the J gene TRBJ1-5; TRBD1 agrees at 12 bases. Germline V CDR1 and CDR2: KGHSH, LQKENI. Trimming removed 5 bases from V and 7 bases from J; junction bases left unmatched: 3. The CDR3 is 14 amino acids.

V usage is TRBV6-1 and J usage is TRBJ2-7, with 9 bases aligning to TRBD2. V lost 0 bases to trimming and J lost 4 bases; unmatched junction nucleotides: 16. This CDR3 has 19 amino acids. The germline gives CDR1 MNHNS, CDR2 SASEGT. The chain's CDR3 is CASSEALLELAGNRYEQYF. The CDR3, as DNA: TGTGCCAGCAGTGAAGCGCTTCTAGAACTAGCGGGCAACAGGTACGAGCAGTACTTC.

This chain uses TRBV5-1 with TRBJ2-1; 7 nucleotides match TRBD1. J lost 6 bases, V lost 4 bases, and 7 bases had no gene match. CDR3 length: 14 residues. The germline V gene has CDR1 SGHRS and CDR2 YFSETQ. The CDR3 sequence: CASSVPTGPNEQFF. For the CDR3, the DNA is TGCGCCAGCAGCGTTCCGACAGGGCCCAATGAGCAGTTCTTC.

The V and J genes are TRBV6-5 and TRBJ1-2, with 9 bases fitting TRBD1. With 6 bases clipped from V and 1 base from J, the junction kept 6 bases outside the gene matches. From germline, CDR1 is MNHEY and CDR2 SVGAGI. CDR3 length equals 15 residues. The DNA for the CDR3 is TGTGCCAGCAGGACTACAGGGGGCAATAACTATGGCTACACCTTC. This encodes CASRTTGGNNYGYTF.

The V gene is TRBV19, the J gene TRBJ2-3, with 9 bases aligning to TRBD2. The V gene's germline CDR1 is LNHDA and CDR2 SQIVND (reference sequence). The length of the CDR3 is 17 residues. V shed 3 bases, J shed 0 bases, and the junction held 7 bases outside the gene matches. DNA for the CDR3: TGTGCCAGTAGTATCGGCAGCGGGGGGCGTAGCACAGATACGCAGTATTTT. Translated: CASSIGSGGRSTDTQYF.

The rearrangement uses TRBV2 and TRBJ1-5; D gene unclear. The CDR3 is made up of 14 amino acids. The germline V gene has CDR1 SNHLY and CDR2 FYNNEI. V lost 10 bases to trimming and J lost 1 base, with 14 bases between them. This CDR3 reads CATSLLLSNQPQHF. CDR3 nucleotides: TGTGCCACGTCTCTTCTTTTGAGCAATCAGCCCCAGCATTTT.

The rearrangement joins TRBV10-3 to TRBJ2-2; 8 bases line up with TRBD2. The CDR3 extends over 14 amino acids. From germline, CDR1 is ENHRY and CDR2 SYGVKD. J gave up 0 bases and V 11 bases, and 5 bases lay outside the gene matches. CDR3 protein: CAVGGGSNTGELFF. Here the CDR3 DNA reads TGTGCCGTCGGGGGGGGATCGAACACCGGGGAGCTGTTTTTT.

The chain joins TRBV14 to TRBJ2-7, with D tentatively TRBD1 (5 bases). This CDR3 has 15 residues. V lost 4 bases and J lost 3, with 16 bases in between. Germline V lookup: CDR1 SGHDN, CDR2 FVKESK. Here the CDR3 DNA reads TGTGCCAGCAGCCGTACAGGATCCGCTGGCTACGAGCAGTACTTC. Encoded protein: CASSRTGSAGYEQYF. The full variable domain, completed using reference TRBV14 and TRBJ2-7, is EAGVTQFPSHSVIEKGQTVTLRCDPISGHDNLYWYRRVMGKEIKFLLHFVKESKQDESGMPNNRFLAERTGGTYSTLKVQPAELEDSGVYFCASSRTGSAGYEQYFGPGTRLTVT.

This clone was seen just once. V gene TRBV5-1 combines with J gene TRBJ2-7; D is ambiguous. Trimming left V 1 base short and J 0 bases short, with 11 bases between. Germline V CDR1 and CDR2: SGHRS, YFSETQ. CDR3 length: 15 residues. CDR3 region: CASSLSAGFSYEQYF. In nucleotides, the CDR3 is TGCGCCAGCAGCTTGTCGGCCGGGTTCTCCTACGAGCAGTACTTC.

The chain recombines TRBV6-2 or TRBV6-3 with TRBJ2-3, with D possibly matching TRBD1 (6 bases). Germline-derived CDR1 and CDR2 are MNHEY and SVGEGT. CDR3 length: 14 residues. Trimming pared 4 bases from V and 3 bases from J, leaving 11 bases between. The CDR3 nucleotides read TGTGCCAGCAGTTCTACCGGGACAACAGATACGCAGTATTTT. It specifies CASSSTGTTDTQYF.

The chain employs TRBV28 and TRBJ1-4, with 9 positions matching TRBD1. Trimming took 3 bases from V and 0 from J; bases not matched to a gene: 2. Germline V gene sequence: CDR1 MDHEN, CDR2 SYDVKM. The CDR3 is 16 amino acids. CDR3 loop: CASSFDRGTTNEKLFF. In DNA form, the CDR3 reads TGTGCCAGCAGTTTCGACAGGGGGACAACTAATGAAAAACTGTTTTTT. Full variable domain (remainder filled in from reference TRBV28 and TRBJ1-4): DVKVTQSSRYLVKRTGEKVFLECVQDMDHENMFWYRQDPGLGLRLIYFSYDVKMKEKGDIPEGYSVSREKKERFSLILESASTNQTSMYLCASSFDRGTTNEKLFFGSGTQLSVL.

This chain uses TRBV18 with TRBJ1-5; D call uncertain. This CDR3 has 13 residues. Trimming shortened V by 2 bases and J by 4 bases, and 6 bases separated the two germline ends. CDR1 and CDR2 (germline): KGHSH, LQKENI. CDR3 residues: CASSPTENQPQHF. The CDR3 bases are TGTGCCAGCTCACCAACCGAGAATCAGCCCCAGCATTTT.

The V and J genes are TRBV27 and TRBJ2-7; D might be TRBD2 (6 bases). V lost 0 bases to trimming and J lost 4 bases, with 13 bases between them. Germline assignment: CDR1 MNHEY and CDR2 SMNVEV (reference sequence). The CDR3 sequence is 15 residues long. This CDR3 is CASSLSGGDVYEQYF. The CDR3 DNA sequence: TGTGCCAGCAGTTTATCGGGCGGGGACGTGTACGAGCAGTACTTC.

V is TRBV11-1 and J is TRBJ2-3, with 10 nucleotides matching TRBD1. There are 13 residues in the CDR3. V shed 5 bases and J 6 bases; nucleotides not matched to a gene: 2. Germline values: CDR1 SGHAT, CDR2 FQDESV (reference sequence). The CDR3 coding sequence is TGTGCCAGCAGCGGGACAGGGGTGGATACGCAGTATTTT. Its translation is CASSGTGVDTQYF.

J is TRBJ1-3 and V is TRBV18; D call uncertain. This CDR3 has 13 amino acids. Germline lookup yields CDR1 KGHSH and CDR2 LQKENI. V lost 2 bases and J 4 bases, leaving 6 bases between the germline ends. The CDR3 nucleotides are TGTGCCAGCTCACCAGTCTCCGGAAACACCATATATTTT. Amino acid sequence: CASSPVSGNTIYF.

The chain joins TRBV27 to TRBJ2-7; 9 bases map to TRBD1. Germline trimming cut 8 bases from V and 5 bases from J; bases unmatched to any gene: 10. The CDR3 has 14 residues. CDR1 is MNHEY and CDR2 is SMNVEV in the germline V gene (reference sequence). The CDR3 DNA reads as TGTGCCAGCGGCCAGGGACAGGGTTCCGACGAGCAGTACTTC. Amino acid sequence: CASGQGQGSDEQYF.

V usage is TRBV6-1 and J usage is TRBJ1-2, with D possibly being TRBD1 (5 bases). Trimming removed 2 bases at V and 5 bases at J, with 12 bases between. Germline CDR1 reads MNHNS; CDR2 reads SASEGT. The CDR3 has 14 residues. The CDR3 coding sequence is TGTGCCAGCAGTGAATTGGGCAGGGAATATGGCTACACCTTC. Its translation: CASSELGREYGYTF.

The CDR3 bases are TGTGCCAGTAGGCCTAACAGGGCTAACTATGGCTACACCTTC. It codes for CASRPNRANYGYTF. J is TRBJ1-2 and V is TRBV19; D perhaps matches TRBD1 (6 bases). V was trimmed by 6 bases and J by 0 bases, leaving 11 bases between them. Germline V lookup: CDR1 LNHDA, CDR2 SQIVND (reference sequence). The CDR3 runs to 14 residues.

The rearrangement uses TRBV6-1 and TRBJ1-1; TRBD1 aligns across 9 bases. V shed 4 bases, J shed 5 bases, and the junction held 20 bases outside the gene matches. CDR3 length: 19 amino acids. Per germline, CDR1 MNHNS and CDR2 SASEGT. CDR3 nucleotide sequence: TGTGCCAGCAGTGTGGACCGGGACAGGGAGTACCTTTTGGGGACTGAAGCTTTCTTT. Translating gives CASSVDRDREYLLGTEAFF.

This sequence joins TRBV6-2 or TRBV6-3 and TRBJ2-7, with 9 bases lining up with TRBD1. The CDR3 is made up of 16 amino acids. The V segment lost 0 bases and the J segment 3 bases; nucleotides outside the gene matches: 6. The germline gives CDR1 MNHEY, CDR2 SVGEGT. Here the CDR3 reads CASSYSTGTGYYEQYF. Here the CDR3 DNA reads TGTGCCAGCAGTTACTCGACTGGGACAGGGTACTACGAGCAGTACTTC.

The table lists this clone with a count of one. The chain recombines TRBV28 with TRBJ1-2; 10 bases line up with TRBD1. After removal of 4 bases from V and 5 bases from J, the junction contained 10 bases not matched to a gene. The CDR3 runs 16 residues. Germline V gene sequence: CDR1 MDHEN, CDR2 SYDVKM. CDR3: CASSSPRLGQGYGYTF. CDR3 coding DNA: TGTGCCAGCAGTTCTCCGCGACTGGGACAGGGGTATGGCTACACCTTC.

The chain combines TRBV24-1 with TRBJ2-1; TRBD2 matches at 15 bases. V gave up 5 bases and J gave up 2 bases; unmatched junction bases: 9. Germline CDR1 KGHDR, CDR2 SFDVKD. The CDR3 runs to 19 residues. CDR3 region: CATSGRTSGRAEAYNEQFF. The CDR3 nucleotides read TGTGCCACCAGTGGGCGGACTAGCGGGAGGGCCGAGGCCTACAATGAGCAGTTCTTC.

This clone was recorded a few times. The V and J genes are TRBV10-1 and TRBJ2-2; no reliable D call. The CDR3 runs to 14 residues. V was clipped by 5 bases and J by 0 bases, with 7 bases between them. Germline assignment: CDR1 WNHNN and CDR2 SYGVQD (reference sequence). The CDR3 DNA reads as TGCGCCAGCAGTTTAACATCGAACACCGGGGAGCTGTTTTTT. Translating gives CASSLTSNTGELFF.

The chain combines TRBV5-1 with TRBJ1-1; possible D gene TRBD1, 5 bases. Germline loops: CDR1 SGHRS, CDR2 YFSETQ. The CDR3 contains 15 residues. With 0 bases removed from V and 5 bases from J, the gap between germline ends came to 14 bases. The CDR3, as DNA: TGCGCCAGCAGCTTGGCCACGGGGGGAGAGACTGAAGCTTTCTTT. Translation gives CASSLATGGETEAFF.

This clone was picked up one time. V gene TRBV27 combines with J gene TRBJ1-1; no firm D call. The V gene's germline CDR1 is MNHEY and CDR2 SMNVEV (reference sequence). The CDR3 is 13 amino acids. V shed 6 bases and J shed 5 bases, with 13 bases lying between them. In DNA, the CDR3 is TGTGCCAGCAGCTACCATCGAGGTACTGAAGCTTTCTTT. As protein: CASSYHRGTEAFF.

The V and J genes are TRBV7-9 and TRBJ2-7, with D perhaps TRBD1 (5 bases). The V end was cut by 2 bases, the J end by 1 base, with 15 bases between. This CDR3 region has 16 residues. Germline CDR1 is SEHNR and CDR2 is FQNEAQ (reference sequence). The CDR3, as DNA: TGTGCCAGCAGCTTATTTCAGGGTATAAGATCCTACGAGCAGTACTTC. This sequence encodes CASSLFQGIRSYEQYF.

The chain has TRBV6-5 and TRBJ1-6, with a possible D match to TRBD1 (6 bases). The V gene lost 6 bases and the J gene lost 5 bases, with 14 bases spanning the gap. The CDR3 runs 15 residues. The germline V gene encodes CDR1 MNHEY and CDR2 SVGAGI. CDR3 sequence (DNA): TGTGCCAGCAGCCCCCGGACAGAACATAATTCACCCCTCCACTTT. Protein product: CASSPRTEHNSPLHF.

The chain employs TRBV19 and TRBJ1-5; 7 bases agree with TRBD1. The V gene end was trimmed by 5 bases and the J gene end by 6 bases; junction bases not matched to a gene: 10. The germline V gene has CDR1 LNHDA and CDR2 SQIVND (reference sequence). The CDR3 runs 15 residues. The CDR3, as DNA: TGTGCCAGTAGTCCAGACAGGGCCGGGAGTCAGCCCCAGCATTTT. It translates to CASSPDRAGSQPQHF.